This T cell receptor beta chain was found in a study of T cell responses to AZD1222 COVID-19 vaccine (dated by TCRdb to about 2021). Concerning the study at large: TCR sequencing was performed for roughly 250 trial participants, of whom about 200 were given two doses of AZD1222 and around 25 were given two doses of MenACWY control vaccine. Trial participants were enrolled by age into subgroups of 18-55, 56-69 and 70-plus years, and about 150, 27 and 61 TCR-sequenced participants, respectively, were included in these subgroups.

V is cut by 4 bases and J by 8 bases, and the space between the germline ends is 23 bases. The CDR3 runs 16 amino acids, cysteine and phenylalanine included. Kept here is only the CDR3 DNA, which spans 48 bases and is read in frame from base 1. The germline V gene encodes CDR1 LGHNA and CDR2 YSLEER. Summary of the overall study and its limitations: The 56-69-year group was small, and its depth increase did not reach significance, likely because of low power. Because no day 14 peak-response samples were available, repertoires were characterized only after the peak T cell response. After two AZD1222 doses, spike-specific TCR breadth and depth were significantly higher than at day 0 and than in MenACWY recipients. The whole spike protein was spanned by vaccine-associated CD4 TCRs, and dominant responses were seen in regions 160-218 and 743-854. Nearly half of unique spike-specific TCRs reportedly recognized epitopes outside regions mutated in the B.1.351 and B.1.1.7 variants. Conclusions about previously exposed vaccinees are limited because only 5 or 6 AZD1222 recipients were SARS-CoV-2 seropositive at baseline. Participants were mostly white British, with more females than males. The authors suggested clonal diversity may have been underestimated.

The CDR3 regions of human TCRbeta chains were subjected to immunosequencing. As for the original processing: TCRs in the repertoires were matched against a reference library of SARS-CoV-2-specific TCRs that had been generated with the MIRA antigen-specificity platform. Breadth was defined as the fraction of unique TCRs that were SARS-CoV-2-associated. Depth was defined as the fraction of total T cells that were SARS-CoV-2-associated. Each spike-specific TCR was assigned to its reactive spike region and to a CD4 or CD8 class using the MIRA data. Log10-transformed breadth and depth values were compared by one-way ANOVA with Sidak's multiple comparisons tests. TCRdb took over this immuneACCESS table, retaining in-frame rearrangements with V and J assigned. Such tables are incomplete; in checked studies, under half of the missing clones stem from an unresolved V gene, and the remainder is unexplained. V, J and clone size are those of that table, while D and trimming were read from the DNA. The sample profile shows 100,000 to 130,000 clones; about 90% of them were found once. Roughly 8.9% of the sample is in the top ten clones.

The time point label corresponds to: about 28 days (+/-7) after the second vaccine dose. AZD1222 recipients whose second dose came at about 4 weeks and those whose second dose came at about 12 weeks were combined into one group, since spike-specific TCR depth and breadth did not differ between the two schedules. The vaccinee samples were drawn from two UK trials, COV001 and COV002, one of which was a single-blind randomized controlled phase 2/3 trial testing AZD1222 (ChAdOx1 nCoV-19) in healthy adults. Trial participant PBMC samples were collected at day 0 and day 28 after the second dose for TCRbeta chain sequencing. On this clone itself: The antigen it binds to is not known. There are no base qualities to consult, and no much larger clone falls within one base.

The material sequenced was peripheral blood, taken 28 days after the second AZD1222 dose. This TCR came from an adult who received the AZD1222 COVID-19 vaccine. The sequence links TRBV4-3 to TRBJ1-2, with a tentative D gene TRBD1 over 5 matching bases. The CDR3 loop reads CASSRRKAGLPEGYTF. The sequenced DNA is TGCGCCAGCAGCCGACGAAAGGCGGGACTCCCCGAGGGCTACACCTTC.